This T cell receptor (beta chain) was identified during a study of blood T cell repertoires in COVID-19. Study context: In each case, the material was cDNA or gDNA derived from T cells, B-cell-depleted T cells, or PBMCs.

V was cut by 2 bases and J by 8 bases, with 15 bases left in between. This CDR3 is built from 15 residues. Germline V gene lookup returns CDR1 LGHNA and CDR2 YSLEER. Sequencing was performed with immunoSEQ multiplex PCR; in TCRdb, only in-frame clones are kept and a portion is missing. The table lists about 330,000 clones, 65% to 85% of them singletons. The TCR was taken from a woman between 45 and 60 years old with acute or convalescent COVID-19. Sequencing was done on a sample of peripheral blood. The gene calls are TRBV4-3 and TRBJ1-4; D is unresolved. In DNA form, the CDR3 reads TGCGCCAGCAGCCAAACGTCCCTTGCCAGGGAAAAACTGTTTTTT. Translating gives CASSQTSLAREKLFF.